This TCR beta chain was observed in a study of T cells in Graves' hyperthyroidism and ophthalmopathy. Points on this clonotype: One end of the junction does not line up with germline, which may come from a read error.

Amplification targeted TCR beta CDR3 regions from RNA transcripts. A first-round RT-PCR of the TCR CDR3 used the HTBI primer set. TCRdb fed the multiplex PCR reads into MiXCR, producing one record per CDR3 protein. The sample holds roughly 570,000 distinct CDR3 sequences, 40% to 55% seen once. The V gene's germline CDR1 is SSHAT and CDR2 FNYEAQ (reference sequence). The CDR3 is 14 residues long. The chain is built from TRBV7-7 and TRBJ2-7, with D possibly matching TRBD2 (6 bases). Material for sequencing was peripheral blood or thyroid tissue (not recorded which). The sequence derives from a woman aged 18 to 35 with Graves' hyperthyroidism. This CDR3 reads CASGASANTGELYF. The CDR3 nucleotides are TGTGCTAGCGGAGCGTCAGCGAACACCGGGGAGCTGTACTTC.